This T cell receptor (beta chain) was sequenced in a study of T cell responses to AZD1222 COVID-19 vaccine. The repertoire was sequenced with immunoSEQ multiplex PCR; TCRdb's copy has only in-frame clones and lacks some. The sample has 75,000 to 100,000 clones, 89% seen once. The junction had 10 bases not matched to a gene; V was cut back by 1 base and J by 6 bases. CDR1 is SGHNT, CDR2 YENEEA, per germline. The CDR3 length is 17 residues. The specimen was peripheral blood, collected on day 0 of AZD1222 vaccination. This TCR came from an adult in good health. This chain uses TRBV11-3 with TRBJ2-3; 10 bases match TRBD2. CDR3 bases: TGTGCCAGCAGCTTAGGTCTAGCGGGGGACTCGAGGGATACGCAGTATTTT. Its translation is CASSLGLAGDSRDTQYF.